The 21 T cell receptor beta chains given below trace back to one sample, sequenced in a study of regulatory T cells in long-lasting Graves disease. This sample's time point: newly diagnosed GD, antithyroid drugs for less than 3 months. RNA isolated from PBMCs was used to make the TCR library. The authors built TCR beta libraries using iRepertoire HTBI primers and Arm-PCR of CDR3 regions. TCRdb reanalysed the multiplex PCR reads using MiXCR and keeps one entry per CDR3 protein. The sample has 200,000 to 250,000 distinct CDR3 sequences, roughly a fifth seen once. The data were also submitted as part of a second study, on T cells in Graves' hyperthyroidism and ophthalmopathy.

The starting material was peripheral blood mononuclear cells (PBMCs), obtained at new diagnosis, from a patient treated with antithyroid drugs. These receptors all come from a woman aged 30 to 39 with Graves disease.

This clonotype came up many times. This sequence joins TRBV30 and TRBJ2-7; D call uncertain. The V and J ends lost 0 bases and 0 bases respectively, with 15 bases between them. The CDR3 runs 16 residues. Germline-derived CDR1 and CDR2 are GTSNPN and SVGIG (reference sequence). CDR3 nucleotides: TGTGCCTGGAGTGTACGAGGCAGGCGGAGCTCCTACGAGCAGTACTTC. Protein product: CAWSVRGRRSSYEQYF.

This clonotype showed up many times. The gene calls are TRBV3-1 and TRBJ1-3; perhaps TRBD1 as D (6 bases). The ends were cut back, 4 bases at V and 2 bases at J, with 21 bases in the middle. The CDR3 consists of 18 residues. CDR1 is LGHDT, CDR2 YNNKEL, per germline (reference sequence). The CDR3 DNA is TGTGCCAGCAGCCGGGGGCGCGGCAGAACCTCCACTGGAAACACCATATATTTT. Translated, it gives CASSRGRGRTSTGNTIYF.

This clonotype has only a few counts. The chain's CDR3 is CASSPPGANGNTIYF. In nucleotides, the CDR3 is TGTGCCAGCTCACCACCGGGGGCTAATGGAAACACCATATATTTT. The rearrangement links TRBV18 to TRBJ1-3; a weak D match, TRBD1 (6 bases). V shed 0 bases and J shed 3 bases, with 9 bases lying between them. This CDR3 region has 15 residues. Germline loops: CDR1 KGHSH, CDR2 LQKENI.

The genes are TRBV29-1 and TRBJ1-2, with TRBD1 as a possible D gene (5 bases). Trimming removed 1 base from V and 10 bases from J, with 16 bases in between. The CDR3 is 13 residues long. Germline lookup yields CDR1 SQVTM and CDR2 ANQGSEA. The CDR3 reads CSVEGGGVGAYTF. CDR3 sequence (DNA): TGCAGCGTTGAAGGGGGCGGGGTTGGTGCCTACACCTTC.

This clonotype came up many times. The V and J genes are TRBV2 and TRBJ2-5; 11 positions match TRBD1. The CDR3 loop spans 15 amino acids. Trimming cost V 7 bases and J 4 bases; bases outside gene matches: 8. Germline V CDR1 and CDR2: SNHLY, FYNNEI. CDR3: CASTTDRGLGETQYF. Written as DNA, the CDR3 is TGTGCCAGCACTACGGACAGGGGGCTAGGAGAGACCCAGTACTTC.

This chain uses TRBV5-4 with TRBJ2-3; tentatively, D is TRBD1 (5 bases). Between the trimmed V and J ends, which lost 2 bases and 0 bases, there was a span of 10 bases. The length of the CDR3 is 15 residues. Per germline, CDR1 SGHNT and CDR2 YYREEE (reference sequence). Written as DNA, the CDR3 is TGTGCCAGCAGCTTCGACAGCCCTAGCACAGATACGCAGTATTTT. Its protein is CASSFDSPSTDTQYF.

This clonotype was seen ten or more times. The V and J genes are TRBV10-3 and TRBJ1-1; D might be TRBD1 (5 bases). Germline V gene sequence: CDR1 ENHRY, CDR2 SYGVKD. The CDR3 consists of 13 residues. The V end was cut by 6 bases, the J end by 5 bases, with 13 bases between. The CDR3 here is CAISAGTATEAFF. The CDR3 nucleotides read TGTGCCATCAGCGCCGGGACGGCGACTGAAGCTTTCTTT.

This rearrangement joins TRBV28 to TRBJ1-1, with a tentative D call TRBD1 (6 bases). Germline assignment: CDR1 MDHEN and CDR2 SYDVKM. CDR3 size: 15 residues. The V end was cut by 5 bases, the J end by 3 bases, with 16 bases between. For the CDR3, the DNA is TGTGCCAGCAGTCAGATCGGACAGCGTGACACTGAAGCTTTCTTT. Its translation: CASSQIGQRDTEAFF.

This clonotype has a count of ten or more. The V gene is TRBV10-3, the J gene TRBJ2-1, with D uncertain. This CDR3 region has 15 residues. Trimming took off 5 bases at V and 0 bases at J, with 11 bases between the two ends. Germline V gives CDR1 ENHRY, CDR2 SYGVKD. CDR3 residues: CAISPFADSYNEQFF. CDR3 in DNA: TGTGCCATCAGTCCCTTCGCTGACTCCTACAATGAGCAGTTCTTC.

There are many counts of this clonotype. This chain uses TRBV28 with TRBJ2-2, with 7 bases aligning to TRBD1. The V and J ends lost 5 bases and 2 bases, in that order; junction bases with no gene match: 8. The CDR3 is 16 residues long. Per germline, CDR1 MDHEN and CDR2 SYDVKM. CDR3 residues: CASSPPQGPNTGELFF. DNA for the CDR3: TGTGCCAGCAGTCCACCACAGGGGCCCAACACCGGGGAGCTGTTTTTT.

Ten or more counts support this clonotype. This chain joins TRBV5-6 and TRBJ1-2; 7 bases map to TRBD1. The CDR3 has 14 amino acids. Germline V CDR1 and CDR2: SGHDT, YYEEEE. With V trimmed by 4 bases and J by 5 bases, 8 bases remained unmatched. The CDR3 here is CASSGDRVPYGYTF. The CDR3 DNA follows: TGTGCCAGCAGCGGCGACAGGGTCCCTTATGGCTACACCTTC.

This clonotype was seen repeatedly, ten times or more. The rearrangement joins TRBV20-1 to TRBJ2-1; 8 bases align to TRBD2. CDR3 length equals 12 residues. The germline V gene has CDR1 DFQATT and CDR2 SNEGSKA (reference sequence). V dropped 7 bases and J dropped 5; count of bases not matched to a gene: 4. CDR3 nucleotides: TGCAGTGGGACTAGCCGGGACAATGAGCAGTTCTTC. Protein product: CSGTSRDNEQFF.

This clonotype was found many times. This rearrangement joins TRBV6-1 to TRBJ2-3, with a weak D call TRBD2 (6 bases). Germline CDR1 MNHNS, CDR2 SASEGT. V lost 6 bases and J lost 3, with 19 bases in between. This CDR3 has 16 amino acids. DNA of the CDR3: TGTGCCAGCAGCCAGGGAGGCGGGCTTGCGACAGATACGCAGTATTTT. This encodes CASSQGGGLATDTQYF.

This clonotype was observed a single time. At one boundary the junction diverges from the germline segment, which might be a read error. The V call is TRBV6-9, the J call TRBJ2-5; 8 nucleotides align to TRBD1. The germline V gene encodes CDR1 MNHGY and CDR2 SVAAGI. This CDR3 spans 16 amino acids. The CDR3 region is CASSYTRDRRGETQYF. CDR3 nucleotides: TGCGCCAGCAGCTATACCCGGGACAGGAGAGGCGAGACCCAGTACTTC.

This clonotype was seen many times. The chain has TRBV7-2 and TRBJ2-1, with D perhaps TRBD1 or TRBD2 (5 bases each). Trimming removed 1 base at V and 10 bases at J, with 14 bases between. The length of the CDR3 is 14 residues. Germline V gene sequence: CDR1 SGHTA, CDR2 FQGNSA. The CDR3 DNA follows: TGTGCCAGCAGCTTAGACAGGACTGTCAACGAGCAGTTCTTC. Translating it yields CASSLDRTVNEQFF.

This sequence joins TRBV6-1 and TRBJ2-5; unclear D gene. Germline V gives CDR1 MNHNS, CDR2 SASEGT. The CDR3 is 12 amino acids. V lost 3 bases and J lost 1, with 3 bases in between. The CDR3 DNA sequence: TGTGCCAGCAGTGACAGCCAAGAGACCCAGTACTTC. This codes for CASSDSQETQYF.

This clonotype appeared many times. The V gene is TRBV11-3, the J gene TRBJ2-7; D perhaps matches TRBD2 (6 bases). In germline, CDR1 is SGHNT, CDR2 YENEEA. The CDR3 covers 14 residues. Trimming left V 4 bases short and J 4 bases short, with 14 bases between. CDR3 in amino acids: CASSSAGPQYEQYF. The CDR3 DNA follows: TGTGCCAGCAGCTCCGCGGGGCCCCAATACGAGCAGTACTTC.

This clonotype was counted ten times or more. V is TRBV6-1 and J is TRBJ2-2, with 9 bases that match TRBD1. J was trimmed by 3 bases and V by 10 bases; bases with no gene match: 6. Germline assignment: CDR1 MNHNS and CDR2 SASEGT. The CDR3 has 14 amino acids. The DNA for the CDR3 is TGTGCCACCAAACGGACAGGGGACACCGGGGAGCTGTTTTTT. It translates to CATKRTGDTGELFF.

This chain uses TRBV6-4 with TRBJ2-3; D is undetermined. Germline CDR1 MRHNA, CDR2 SNTAGT. The CDR3 totals 13 residues. Trimming removed 2 bases from V and 3 bases from J, with 6 bases in between. The CDR3 DNA sequence: TGTGCCAGCAGTGACGGCGGAACAGATACGCAGTATTTT. It codes for CASSDGGTDTQYF.

Notes on this clonotype: A read error may account for a junction end that differs from germline. The chain links TRBV7-7 to TRBJ2-5; 8 bases match TRBD2. This CDR3 spans 14 amino acids. Germline CDR1 is SSHAT and CDR2 is FNYEAQ (reference sequence). The CDR3 DNA follows: TGTGCTAGCAGCGCCGGGGGGGGCCAAGAGACCCAGTACTTC. This translates into CASSAGGGQETQYF.

The V call is TRBV12-3 or TRBV12-4, the J call TRBJ2-1; D remains unclear. Trimming stripped 3 bases from V and 7 bases from J, with 7 bases between. There are 12 residues in the CDR3. The CDR3 region is CASSFISNEQFF. The CDR3 DNA is TGTGCCAGCAGTTTCATTAGTAATGAGCAGTTCTTC.